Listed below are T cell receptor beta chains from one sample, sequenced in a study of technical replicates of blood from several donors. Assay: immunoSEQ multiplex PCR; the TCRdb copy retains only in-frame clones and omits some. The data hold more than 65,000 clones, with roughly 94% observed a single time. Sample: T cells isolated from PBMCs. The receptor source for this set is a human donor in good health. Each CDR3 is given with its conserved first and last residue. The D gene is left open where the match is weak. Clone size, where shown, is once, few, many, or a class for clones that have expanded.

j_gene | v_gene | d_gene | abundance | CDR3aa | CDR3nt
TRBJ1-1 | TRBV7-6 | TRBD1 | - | CASSLTSRDRVGTEAFF | TGTGCCAGCAGCCTTACTTCCCGAGACAGGGTCGGCACTGAAGCTTTCTTT
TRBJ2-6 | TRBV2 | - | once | CASWGGAGANVLTF | TGTGCCAGCTGGGGCGGGGCTGGGGCCAACGTCCTGACTTTC
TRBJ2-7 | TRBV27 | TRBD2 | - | CATRLAGDSYEQYF | TGTGCCACCAGACTAGCGGGGGACTCCTACGAGCAGTACTTC
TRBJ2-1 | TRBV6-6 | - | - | CASKRTKAYNEQFF | TGTGCCAGCAAGAGGACAAAGGCCTACAATGAGCAGTTCTTC
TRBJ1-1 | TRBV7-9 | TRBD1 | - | CASILLQGANTEAFF | TGTGCCAGCATCCTACTACAGGGGGCGAACACTGAAGCTTTCTTT
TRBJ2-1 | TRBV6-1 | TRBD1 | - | CASSDIGTGHYNEQFF | TGTGCCAGCAGTGATATAGGGACAGGGCACTACAATGAGCAGTTCTTC
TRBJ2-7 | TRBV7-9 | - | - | CASSLAGGSYEQYF | TGTGCCAGCAGCTTAGCCGGGGGCTCCTACGAGCAGTACTTC
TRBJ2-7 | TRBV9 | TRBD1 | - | CASSPLQGANSYEQYF | TGTGCCAGCAGCCCTCTGCAGGGGGCGAACTCCTACGAGCAGTACTTC
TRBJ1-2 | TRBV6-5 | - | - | CASTRQGGFYGYTF | TGTGCCAGTACGAGGCAGGGCGGTTTCTATGGCTACACCTTC
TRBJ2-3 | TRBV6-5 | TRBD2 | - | CASRRKAGGTDTQYF | TGTGCCAGCAGACGAAAAGCGGGAGGAACAGATACGCAGTATTTT
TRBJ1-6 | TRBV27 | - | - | CASSRQMGSSYNSPLHF | TGTGCCAGCAGTAGGCAGATGGGGAGCTCCTATAATTCACCCCTCCACTTT
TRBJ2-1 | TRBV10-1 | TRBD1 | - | CASRGQVGSYNEQFF | TGCGCCAGCAGAGGACAGGTTGGCTCCTACAATGAGCAGTTCTTC
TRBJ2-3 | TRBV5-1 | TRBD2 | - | CASQRTSGYTDTQYF | TGCGCCAGCCAACGGACTAGCGGGTACACAGATACGCAGTATTTT
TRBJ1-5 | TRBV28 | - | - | CASSTLRPQHF | TGTGCCAGCAGCACTCTGAGGCCCCAGCATTTT
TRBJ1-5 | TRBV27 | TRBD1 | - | CASSYRGPNQPQHF | TGTGCCAGCAGTTATAGGGGGCCCAATCAGCCCCAGCATTTT
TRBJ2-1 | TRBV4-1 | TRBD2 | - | CASSQESSGEFDEQFF | TGCGCCAGCAGCCAAGAATCCAGCGGGGAGTTTGATGAGCAGTTCTTC
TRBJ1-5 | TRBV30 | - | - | CAWSVRGDQPQHF | TGTGCCTGGAGTGTACGGGGAGATCAGCCCCAGCATTTT
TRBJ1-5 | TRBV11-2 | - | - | CASSLSPGNQPQHF | TGTGCCAGCAGCTTATCGCCAGGGAATCAGCCCCAGCATTTT
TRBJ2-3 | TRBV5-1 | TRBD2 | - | CASSLEGLRTDTQYF | TGCGCCAGCAGCCTGGAGGGACTACGCACAGATACGCAGTATTTT
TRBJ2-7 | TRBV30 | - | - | CAWSVGGSSYEQYF | TGTGCCTGGAGTGTCGGAGGGAGCTCCTACGAGCAGTACTTC
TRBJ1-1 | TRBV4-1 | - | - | CASSQSQISRSEAFF | TGCGCCAGCAGCCAATCCCAAATTTCGAGAAGTGAAGCTTTCTTT
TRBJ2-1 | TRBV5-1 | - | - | CASSFLLLPDNEQFF | TGCGCCAGCAGCTTTCTTCTGCTCCCAGACAATGAGCAGTTCTTC
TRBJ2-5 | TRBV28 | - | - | CATGRGPQETQYF | TGTGCCACAGGGCGCGGCCCGCAAGAGACCCAGTACTTC
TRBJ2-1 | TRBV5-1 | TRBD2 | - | CASSLRLLAATNEQFF | TGCGCCAGCAGCTTGCGGTTACTAGCGGCCACCAATGAGCAGTTCTTC
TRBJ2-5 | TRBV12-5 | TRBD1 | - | CASGLVRTGTESLETQYF | TGTGCTAGTGGTTTGGTACGAACCGGGACAGAAAGTTTGGAGACCCAGTACTTC
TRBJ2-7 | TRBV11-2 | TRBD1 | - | CASSLSQGALYEQYF | TGTGCCAGCAGCCTCTCCCAGGGGGCACTCTACGAGCAGTACTTC
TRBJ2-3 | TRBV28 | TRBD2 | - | CASSLAAGGTDTQYF | TGTGCCAGCAGTTTAGCAGCGGGAGGCACCGATACGCAGTATTTT
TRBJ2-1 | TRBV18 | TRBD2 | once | CASSPGTSGSLNLGQFF | TGTGCCAGCTCACCAGGGACTAGCGGGAGTCTGAACCTGGGGCAGTTCTTC
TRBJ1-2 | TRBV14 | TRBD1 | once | CASTNRDRANYGYTF | TGTGCCAGCACCAACCGGGACAGGGCCAACTATGGCTACACCTTC
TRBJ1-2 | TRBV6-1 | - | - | CASSESLQQPRYGYTF | TGTGCCAGCAGTGAATCGTTACAGCAGCCACGATATGGCTACACCTTC
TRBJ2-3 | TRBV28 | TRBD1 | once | CASSPRTGATDTQYF | TGTGCCAGCAGTCCCAGGACAGGGGCAACAGATACGCAGTATTTT
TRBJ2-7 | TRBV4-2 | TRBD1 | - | CASSQVGPGQASYEQYF | TGTGCCAGCAGCCAAGTAGGCCCGGGACAGGCCTCCTACGAGCAGTACTTC
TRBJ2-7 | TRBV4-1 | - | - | CASSQVGRGSSYEQYF | TGCGCCAGCAGCCAAGTCGGGCGGGGTAGCTCCTACGAGCAGTACTTC
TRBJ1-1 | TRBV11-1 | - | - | CASSLGVARSEEAFF | TGTGCCAGCAGCTTAGGTGTAGCACGTTCTGAGGAAGCTTTCTTT
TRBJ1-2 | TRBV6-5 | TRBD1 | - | CASSEGASGYTF | TGTGCCAGCTCCGAGGGGGCGAGTGGCTACACCTTC
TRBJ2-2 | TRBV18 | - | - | CASSPPPSSGGELFF | TGTGCCAGCTCACCACCCCCCAGTTCTGGCGGGGAGCTGTTTTTT
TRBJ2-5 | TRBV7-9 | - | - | CASSQQETQYF | TGTGCCAGCAGCCAACAAGAGACCCAGTACTTC
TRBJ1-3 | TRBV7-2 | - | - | CASSSPGGNTIYF | TGTGCCAGCAGCTCACCGGGGGGAAACACCATATATTTT
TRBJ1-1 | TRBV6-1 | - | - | CASSEPRVPRF | TGTGCCAGCAGTGAACCCCGGGTCCCGCGCTTT
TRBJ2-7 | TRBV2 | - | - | CASSGAHVRPSSYEQYF | TGTGCCAGCAGTGGGGCTCACGTACGGCCGAGCTCCTACGAGCAGTACTTC
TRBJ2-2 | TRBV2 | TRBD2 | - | CASSVRTSGRDTGELFF | TGTGCCAGCAGTGTTAGGACTAGCGGGAGGGACACCGGGGAGCTGTTTTTT
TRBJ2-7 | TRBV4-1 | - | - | CASSRLWKIEAHEQYF | TGCGCCAGCAGCCGCCTCTGGAAAATCGAGGCCCACGAGCAGTACTTC
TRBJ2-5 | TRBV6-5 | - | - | CASSYSGDGGETQYF | TGTGCCAGCAGTTACTCAGGTGACGGAGGCGAGACCCAGTACTTC
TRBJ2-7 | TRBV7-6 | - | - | CASSLDLSEQYF | TGTGCCAGCAGCTTAGACTTGAGCGAGCAGTACTTC
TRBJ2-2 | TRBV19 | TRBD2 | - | CASSAGGRDGTGELFF | TGTGCCAGTAGTGCGGGAGGGCGGGACGGCACCGGGGAGCTGTTTTTT
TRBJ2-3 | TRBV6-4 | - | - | CASSDYGLGDTQYF | TGTGCCAGCAGTGATTATGGGCTCGGAGATACGCAGTATTTT
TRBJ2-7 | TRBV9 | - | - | CASSVAYISYEQYF | TGTGCCAGCAGCGTAGCTTACATCTCCTACGAGCAGTACTTC
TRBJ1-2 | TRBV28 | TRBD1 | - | CASSLSSTGVDYGYTF | TGTGCCAGCAGTTTATCGAGTACAGGGGTGGACTATGGCTACACCTTC
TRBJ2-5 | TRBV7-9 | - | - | CASSSRTEWGETQYF | TGTGCCAGCAGCTCCAGGACAGAGTGGGGAGAGACCCAGTACTTC
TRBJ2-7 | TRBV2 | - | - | CASRGGTLSAYEQYF | TGTGCCAGCAGGGGGGGGACACTCTCGGCCTACGAGCAGTACTTC
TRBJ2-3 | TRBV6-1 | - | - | CASRGEVGRTDTQYF | TGTGCCAGCAGAGGGGAGGTGGGGCGCACAGATACGCAGTATTTT
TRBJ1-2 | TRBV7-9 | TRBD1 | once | CASSLALQGAIYGYTF | TGTGCCAGCAGCTTAGCTCTCCAGGGGGCAATCTATGGCTACACCTTC
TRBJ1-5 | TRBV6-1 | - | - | CASSDGWGANQPQHF | TGTGCCAGCAGTGATGGGTGGGGCGCGAATCAGCCCCAGCATTTT
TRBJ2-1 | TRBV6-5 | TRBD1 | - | CASSYLAGGSYNEQFF | TGTGCCAGCAGTTACCTCGCAGGGGGTTCCTACAATGAGCAGTTCTTC
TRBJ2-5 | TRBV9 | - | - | CASSVGGSEETQYF | TGTGCCAGCAGCGTAGGTGGTAGCGAGGAGACCCAGTACTTC
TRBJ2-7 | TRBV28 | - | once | CASSKLLGQSLSYEQYF | TGTGCCAGCAGTAAGCTCTTAGGACAGTCCCTCTCCTACGAGCAGTACTTC
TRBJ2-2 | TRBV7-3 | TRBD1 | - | CASSLERGRGELFF | TGTGCCAGCAGCTTAGAAAGGGGGCGCGGGGAGCTGTTTTTT